Each of the 10 T cell receptor beta chains below was sequenced from the same sample in a study of monozygotic twins with inflammatory bowel disease. TCRdb reprocessed the 5' RACE reads and reports one entry per CDR3 protein, with no DNA. The sample's table shows around 140,000 distinct CDR3 sequences. The sample taken for sequencing was blood. Every receptor here comes from a human donor with ulcerative colitis or Crohn's disease, or a healthy co-twin of an affected twin (not recorded which).

The rearrangement uses TRBV27 and TRBJ2-5; the TCRdb D gene call, TRBD1, has no DNA to confirm it. CDR1 is MNHEY, CDR2 SMNVEV, per germline (reference sequence). This CDR3 contains 13 residues. This CDR3 reads CASKRPGRETQYF.

The rearrangement links TRBV7-9 to TRBJ1-4; TCRdb designates TRBD1, a call that cannot be tested without DNA. CDR1 is SEHNR, CDR2 FQNEAQ, per germline (reference sequence). The CDR3 sequence is 15 residues long. The CDR3 protein is CASSLGSGGGEKLFF. Supplemented by reference TRBV7-9 and TRBJ1-4, the full variable domain reads DTGVSQNPRHKITKRGQNVTFRCDPISEHNRLYWYRQTLGQGPEFLTYFQNEAQLEKSRLLSDRFSAERPKGSFSTLEIQRTEQGDSAMYLCASSLGSGGGEKLFFGSGTQLSVL.

The gene calls are TRBV4-2 and TRBJ1-4; TCRdb proposes TRBD1, but this gene call is untestable without DNA. Germline V gene sequence: CDR1 LGHNA, CDR2 YNFKEQ. CDR3 length equals 14 residues. CDR3: CASSLRDGGEKLFF.

The V gene is TRBV5-1, the J gene TRBJ1-5. In germline, CDR1 is SGHRS, CDR2 YFSETQ. CDR3 length: 13 residues. The CDR3 here is CASRSDGNQPQHF.

This rearrangement joins TRBV29-1 to TRBJ1-1; the TCRdb call, TRBD1, lacks DNA for checking. CDR3 length: 11 residues. From germline, CDR1 is SQVTM and CDR2 ANQGSEA. CDR3 sequence: CSVDPGFEAFF.

The chain combines TRBV6-5 with TRBJ2-5; TCRdb indicates TRBD1, and absent DNA this call remains unverified. Looked up from germline, CDR1 is MNHEY and CDR2 is SVGAGI. The CDR3 loop spans 15 amino acids. CDR3 loop: CASSYAPGDQETQYF.

The chain carries TRBV10-3 and TRBJ1-1; as DNA is missing, the TRBD1 call by TCRdb cannot be tested. The CDR3 contains 14 residues. Per germline, CDR1 ENHRY and CDR2 SYGVKD. This CDR3 reads CAISDPGGNTEAFF.

This chain joins TRBV19 and TRBJ1-5. CDR1 and CDR2 from the germline V gene are LNHDA and SQIVND (reference sequence). The CDR3 totals 15 residues. This CDR3 is CASSYALGSNQPQHF.

This sequence joins TRBV5-1 and TRBJ2-5; TCRdb's assignment of TRBD1 cannot be checked, as there is no DNA. This CDR3 contains 13 residues. Per germline, CDR1 SGHRS and CDR2 YFSETQ. This chain's CDR3 is CASTRTSGETQYF.

The rearrangement uses TRBV10-3 and TRBJ1-5; TCRdb's D call, TRBD1, is unchecked because there is no DNA. The CDR3 has 12 residues. The germline CDR1 and CDR2 sequences are ENHRY and SYGVKD. CDR3 protein: CAISAPGQPQHF.